This TCR beta chain comes out of a study of identical twins. Study-wide results and limits: With monozygotic twins, out-of-frame TCR alpha sharing exceeded what models estimated.

It was template switching that added a universal primer site, and there were unique molecular identifiers on the cDNA. TCRdb reanalysed the 5' RACE reads using MiXCR and keeps one entry per CDR3 protein. This sample has approximately 190,000 distinct CDR3 sequences, with around a sixth found just once. The CDR3 runs to 14 residues. Germline CDR1 and CDR2: PRHDT and FYEKMQ (reference sequence). V lost 6 bases and J lost 3; bases outside the gene matches: 4. As regards this clonotype: The antigen is unknown.

These same records also appear under a second study, on T cells expressing NK-cell markers. That source adds: In sorted CD3+CD56+NKG2C+, CD3+CD56+NKG2C- and CD3+CD56-NKG2C+ T cells, TCR beta repertoires were obtained.

Material for sequencing was CD8+ T cells sorted from blood. The rearrangement links TRBV13 to TRBJ2-7; 11 bases map to TRBD2. The TCR sequence derives from a woman aged 18-35 years in good health. CDR3 region: CASRPGLADYEQYF. The DNA for the CDR3 is TGTGCCAGCAGGCCGGGACTAGCGGACTACGAGCAGTACTTC. Supplemented by reference TRBV13 and TRBJ2-7, the full variable domain reads AAGVIQSPRHLIKEKRETATLKCYPIPRHDTVYWYQQGPGQDPQFLISFYEKMQSDKGSIPDRFSAQQFSDYHSELNMSSLELGDSALYFCASRPGLADYEQYFGPGTRLTVT.